This section outlines one TCR beta chain sequence together with its context. What it binds is unknown. V shed 6 bases and J shed 5 bases, with 10 bases lying between them. This CDR3 spans 12 amino acids. In germline, CDR1 is MNHNY, CDR2 SVGAGI (reference sequence). These data are taken from a study of cytomegalovirus exposure and HLA in healthy donors. Findings and caveats of the study: Diagnosis of cytomegalovirus status made by the classifier reportedly showed high specificity and sensitivity.

A multiplex PCR was run with 60 Vbeta primers and 13 Jbeta primers. The method was immunoSEQ multiplex PCR; TCRdb's version includes in-frame clones alone and lacks a portion of them. The repertoire holds about 130,000 clones, with approximately 80% as singletons. This chain connects TRBV6-6 to TRBJ2-5; D gene ambiguous. The clonotype was recovered from a man aged 25-45 years in good health and CMV-seropositive. The material sequenced was PBMCs. CDR3 in amino acids: CASSPRLETQYF. DNA for the CDR3: TGTGCCAGCAGCCCCCGTCTGGAGACCCAGTACTTC.